A single T cell receptor beta chain is shown here with its context. Its specificity is unknown. Different DNA sequences within this sample yield the same CDR3. These data originate in a study of shared clonotypes between healthy human individuals. For the study at large: Three men and a couple of women, aged 18 to 49, were donors.

Germline V gives CDR1 MNHEY, CDR2 SMNVEV (reference sequence). The CDR3 consists of 14 residues. V shed 3 bases and J shed 3 bases, with 12 bases lying between them. CD45RO-negative, CCR7-positively selected cells formed the naive CD8 fraction, excluding terminally differentiated effector memory CD45RA+ cells. Researchers ran the assay at a deep level. Sorted-subset replicate PCRs used approximately 200 ng of genomic DNA. This amount corresponded to tens of thousands of T cell genomes. The assay was immunoSEQ multiplex PCR, and TCRdb's table has in-frame clones only and misses some. There are roughly 2,000,000 clones in the sample; about 94% occur only once, and under 2% lies in the top ten. Whole-study findings and limits: Clonotypes that were shared across four donors made up approximately 5.1% of naive CD4 clonotypes.

The TCR comes from a man aged 18 to 35 in good health. Some clones in this sample may be carry-over from other donors' samples. Sequencing was carried out using naive CD8+ T cells from PBMCs. This sequence joins TRBV27 and TRBJ2-7; the D gene could be TRBD1 or TRBD2 (5 bases each). The CDR3 protein is CASSFTGTSYEQYF. In DNA, the CDR3 is TGTGCCAGCAGTTTCACCGGGACCAGCTACGAGCAGTACTTC.